Described below is a single TCR beta chain sequence and its context. The antigen remains undetermined. V lost 7 bases, J lost 2 bases, and 3 bases stayed unmatched. The germline V gene encodes CDR1 LNHDA and CDR2 SQIVND (reference sequence). CDR3 size: 13 residues. This sample was taken from a study of CD4 T cells in relation to SARS-CoV-2 and coronaviruses. Study-level information: PBMCs were cultured with antigen for nine to eleven days before TCR beta sequencing.

Unexposed donor CD4+ T cells date from about 2011-2018, before the COVID-19 pandemic. After approximately ten days of culture, CD4+ T cells were isolated. Only in-frame clones appear in the TCRdb table, and some are missing; sequencing was by immunoSEQ multiplex PCR. The data hold about 20,000 clones, with roughly 80% observed a single time. The TCR originated in a human donor in good health. Sequenced input: CD4+ T cells from PBMCs, cultured in vitro. The V gene is TRBV19, the J gene TRBJ2-3, with 7 bases fitting TRBD2. The CDR3 DNA sequence: TGTGCCAGTAAAGGGAGGGACACAGATACGCAGTATTTT. It encodes CASKGRDTDTQYF.